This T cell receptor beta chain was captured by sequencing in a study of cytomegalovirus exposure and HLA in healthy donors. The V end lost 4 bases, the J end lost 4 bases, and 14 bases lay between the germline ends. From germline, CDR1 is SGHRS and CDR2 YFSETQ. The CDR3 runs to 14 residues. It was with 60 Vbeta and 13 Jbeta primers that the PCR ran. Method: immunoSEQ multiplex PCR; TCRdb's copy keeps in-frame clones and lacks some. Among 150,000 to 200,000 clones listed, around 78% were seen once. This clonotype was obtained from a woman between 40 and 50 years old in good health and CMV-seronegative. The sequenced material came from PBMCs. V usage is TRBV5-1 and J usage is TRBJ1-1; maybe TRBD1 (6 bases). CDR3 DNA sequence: TGCGCCAGCAGCCGTACCAGAGGGGGCACTGAAGCTTTCTTT. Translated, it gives CASSRTRGGTEAFF.